The TCR beta chain described here comes from a study of spatial heterogeneity in lung cancer. Time point in this sample: sample taken at primary tumor resection. The donors were some 70 patients with non-small cell lung cancer that was early-stage and untreated. TCRs were sequenced from unsorted whole RNA of tumor, nontumor lung or PBMC. Trimming left V 1 base short and J 6 bases short, with 4 bases between. CDR3 length: 12 amino acids. The germline CDR1 and CDR2 sequences are LGHDT and YNNKEL (reference sequence). Single TCR cDNA molecules each had their own unique molecular identifier. TCRdb passed the 5' RACE reads through MiXCR, listing each CDR3 protein once. The sample lists roughly 3,000 distinct CDR3 sequences; roughly 18% were seen once.

The sample here was normal lung tissue next to the tumor, taken at surgery. V is TRBV3-1 and J is TRBJ2-1; D gene unclear. The TCR originated in a male donor with early-stage non-small cell lung cancer. CDR3 amino acids: CASSQAGNEQFF. The CDR3 region has the DNA TGTGCCAGCAGCCAAGCAGGCAATGAGCAGTTCTTC.